This T cell receptor (beta chain) was identified in a study of a mutant IDH1 vaccine in newly diagnosed glioma (dated by TCRdb to about 2021). Background for the entire study: Patients received eight vaccinations in weeks 1, 3, 5, 7, 11, 15, 19 and 23, corresponding to visits V03 through V10. Of the roughly 34 treated patients, roughly 60% were male and around 38% were female, and a mean age of 40.4 years was recorded. Six visits were used for peripheral blood collection: V03 (baseline), V05, V07, V10, V12 and V13. Prior to enrollment, patients had been given standard therapy consisting of radiotherapy alone, temozolomide alone, or radiochemotherapy with temozolomide, with the combination given to most patients. Vaccination began 4-6 weeks after radiotherapy alone, or alongside temozolomide cycles in the chemotherapy-containing groups. Longitudinal TCRB deep sequencing was done for 25 to 30 treated patients, wherever samples were available for exploratory analyses.

In the paper's terms, the time point label means: week 11, during vaccination. Each vaccine dose, consisting of 300 ug of a 20-mer mutant IDH1 peptide in Montanide, was administered subcutaneously with topical imiquimod. Donors had newly diagnosed WHO grade 3 or 4 IDH1-mutant astrocytomas with loss of nuclear ATRX. The samples were drawn from NOA16, a multicentre, single-arm, open-label phase I trial in Germany that tested a mutant IDH1 peptide vaccine in humans for the first time. Genomic DNA for TCRB sequencing was isolated from EDTA blood with the DNeasy Blood and Tissue Kit. Beyond this particular receptor, the publication reports: Immune responses induced by the vaccine were seen in around 93% of patients across multiple MHC alleles. The authors noted that analyses of patient blood samples could not be reproduced because of sample limitations. Pseudoprogression seemed to be unrelated to changes in the top peripheral T cell clonotypes found by TCRB sequencing. PBMC samples for TCRB deep sequencing were selected based on availability.

The library was generated by the immunoSEQ multiplex PCR assay. Rearranged TCR beta chain sequences were amplified using the hsTCRB Kit according to the manufacturer's protocol. An Illumina MiSeq was used to sequence the TCRB libraries. On the authors' methods: Demultiplexing, trimming and gene mapping were performed with the kit vendor's proprietary platform. In its TCRdb copy, this immuneACCESS table keeps in-frame sequences only and misses some clones. Where compared with another copy, unresolved V genes explain less than half of these, and the others have no known cause. V and J calls and clone size follow that table, whereas D and trimming were derived from the DNA. In all, the sample holds under 40,000 clones, and around four fifths of those were seen once. The ten largest make up approximately 24% of the sample. About this clone: Its antigen target is currently unknown. No much larger clonotype is one base removed from it; base qualities were not supplied.

The sample here was PBMCs, taken from a glioma patient whose treatment included an IDH1 peptide vaccine. This receptor was obtained from a man aged 25 to 40 with glioma.

The CDR3 sequence is CASSVEVHSYGYTF. The nucleotide sequence reads TGTGCCAGCAGCGTAGAGGTACACTCCTATGGCTACACCTTC. Recombination linked TRBV9 to TRBJ1-2, with the D gene uncertain. V is cut by 0 bases and J by 4 bases, and the space between the germline ends is 10 bases. The CDR3 contains 14 residues, cysteine and phenylalanine counted. Only the CDR3 DNA stays, 42 bases, in frame from base 1. CDR1 SGDLS and CDR2 YYNGEE were looked up in the germline V gene.